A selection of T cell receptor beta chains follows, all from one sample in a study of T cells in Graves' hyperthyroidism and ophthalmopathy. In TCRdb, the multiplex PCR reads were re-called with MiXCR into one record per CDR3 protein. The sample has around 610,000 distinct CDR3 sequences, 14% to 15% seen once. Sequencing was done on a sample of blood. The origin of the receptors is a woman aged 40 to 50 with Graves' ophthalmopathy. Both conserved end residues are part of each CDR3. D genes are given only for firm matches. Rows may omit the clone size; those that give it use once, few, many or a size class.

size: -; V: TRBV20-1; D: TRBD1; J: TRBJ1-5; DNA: TGCAGTGCTGCATCCTTTCAGGGGGCCCCCAATCAGCCCCAGCATTTT; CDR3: CSAASFQGAPNQPQHF
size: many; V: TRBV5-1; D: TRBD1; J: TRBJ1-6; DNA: TGCGCCAGCAGCGTGGGACAGACAGTTCTTCCCCTCCACTTT; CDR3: CASSVGQTVLPLHF
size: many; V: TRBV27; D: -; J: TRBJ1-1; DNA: TGTGCCAGCAGTTCTTGGGGCCCGAACACTGAAGCTTTCTTT; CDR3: CASSSWGPNTEAFF
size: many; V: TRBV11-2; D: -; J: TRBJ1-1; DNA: TGTGCCAGCAGCTTATGGGGTACGGGGACTGAAGCTTTCTTT; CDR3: CASSLWGTGTEAFF
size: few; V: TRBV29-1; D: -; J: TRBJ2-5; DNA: TGCAGCGTTGGGGCAAGCCAAGAGACCCAGTACTTC; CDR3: CSVGASQETQYF
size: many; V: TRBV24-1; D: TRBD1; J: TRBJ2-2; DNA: TGTGCCACCAGTGATTCTACAGGGGTGGGCACCGGGGAGCTGTTTTTT; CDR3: CATSDSTGVGTGELFF
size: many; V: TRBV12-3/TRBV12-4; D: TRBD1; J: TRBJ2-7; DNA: TGTGCCAGCAGCGTCGGACAGGTGACTCCTCACGAGCAGTACTTC; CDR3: CASSVGQVTPHEQYF
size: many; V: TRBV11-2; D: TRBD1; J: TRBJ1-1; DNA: TGTGCCAGCACCCCGGGGGACAGTCGCACTGAAGCTTTCTTT; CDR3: CASTPGDSRTEAFF
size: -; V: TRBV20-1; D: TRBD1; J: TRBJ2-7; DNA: TGCAGTGCCAGGGACAGCCATTCCTACGAGCAGTACTTC; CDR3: CSARDSHSYEQYF
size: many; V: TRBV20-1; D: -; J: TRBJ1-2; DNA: TGCAGTGCTAGGGAGGGTTGGGGGGACTATGGCTACACCTTC; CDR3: CSAREGWGDYGYTF
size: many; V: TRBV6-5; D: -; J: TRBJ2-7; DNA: TGTGCCAGCAGTTACGAGGGAGGAGGTATCGAGCAGTACTTC; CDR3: CASSYEGGGIEQYF
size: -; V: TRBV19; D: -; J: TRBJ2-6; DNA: TGTGCCAGTAGTGCACCCGGGCCCCGGGGGGCCAACGTCCTGACTTTC; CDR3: CASSAPGPRGANVLTF
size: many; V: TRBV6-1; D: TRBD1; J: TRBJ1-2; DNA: TGTGCCAGCAGTCGCTCCGGGACAGGGGGCGGCTACACCTTC; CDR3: CASSRSGTGGGYTF
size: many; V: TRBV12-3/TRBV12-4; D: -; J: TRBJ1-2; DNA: TGTGCCAGCAGGTACTCCTTTGGAGGCTACACCTTC; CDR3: CASRYSFGGYTF
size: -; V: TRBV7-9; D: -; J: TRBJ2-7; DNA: TGTGCCAGCAGCTTAGGGGCAGGGGCTCTCGAGCAGTACTTC; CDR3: CASSLGAGALEQYF
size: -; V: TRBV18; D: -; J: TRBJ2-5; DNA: TGTGCCAGCTCACCTGAGGGGTCCCTGTCGTACTTC; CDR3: CASSPEGSLSYF
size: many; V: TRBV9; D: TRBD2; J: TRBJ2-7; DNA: TGTGCCAGCAGCGTAGGCAGCGGGAGGGCCAAGTTTGCGTACGAGCAGTACTTC; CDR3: CASSVGSGRAKFAYEQYF
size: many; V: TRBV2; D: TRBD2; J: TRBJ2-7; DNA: TGTGCCAGCAGTCAGACTAGCGAAATTCAAGATTTTACCTACGAGCAGTACTTC; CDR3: CASSQTSEIQDFTYEQYF
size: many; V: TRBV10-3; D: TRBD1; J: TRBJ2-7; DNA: TGTGCCATCAGAGTAGGGGACAGGCCAGAGCAGTACTTC; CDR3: CAIRVGDRPEQYF
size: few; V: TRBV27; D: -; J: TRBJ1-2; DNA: TGTGCCACCCACGGGAGGAACTATGGCTACACCTTC; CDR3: CATHGRNYGYTF
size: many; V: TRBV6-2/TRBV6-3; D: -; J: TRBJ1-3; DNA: TGTGCCAGCAGTTACCGCCCCTCTGGAAACACCATATATTTT; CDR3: CASSYRPSGNTIYF
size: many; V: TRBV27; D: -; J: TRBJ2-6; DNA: TGTGCCAGCAGTTTATCTCTAACGCCTGGCCGGGACCTAGGGGCCAACGTCCTGACTTTC; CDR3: CASSLSLTPGRDLGANVLTF
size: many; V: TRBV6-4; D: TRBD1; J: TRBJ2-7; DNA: TGTGCCAGCAGTGACTCGAGACAGGGGGCTTGCAGCTACGAGCAGTACTTC; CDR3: CASSDSRQGACSYEQYF
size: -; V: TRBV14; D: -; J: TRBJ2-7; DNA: TGTGCCAGCAGCCAAGATGGCGGGCACGAGCAGTACTTC; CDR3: CASSQDGGHEQYF
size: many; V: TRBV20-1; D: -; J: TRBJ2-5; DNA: TGCAGTGCTAAGGTCTGGGACCGAAAAGAGACCCAGTACTTC; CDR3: CSAKVWDRKETQYF
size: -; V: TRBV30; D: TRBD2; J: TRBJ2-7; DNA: TGTGCCTGGAGTGGGACTAGCGGGAGATTGTCCTACGAGCAGCACTTC; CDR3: CAWSGTSGRLSYEQHF
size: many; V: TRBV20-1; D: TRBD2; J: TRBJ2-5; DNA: TGCAGTGCGCATCCGCCGGGACTAGCGGGAACGAAAGGGGAGGTCGTGCAAGAGACCCAGTACTTC; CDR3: CSAHPPGLAGTKGEVVQETQYF
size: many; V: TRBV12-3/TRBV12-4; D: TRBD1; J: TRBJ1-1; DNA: TGTGCCAGCACCCTCAGGGGGTCGAACACTGAAGCTTTCTTT; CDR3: CASTLRGSNTEAFF
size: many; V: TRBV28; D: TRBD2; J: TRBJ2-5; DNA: TGTGCCAGCAGTCCTCTGACTAGCGCGGCGGAGACCCAGTACTTC; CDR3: CASSPLTSAAETQYF
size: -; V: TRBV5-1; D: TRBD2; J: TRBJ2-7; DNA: TGCGCCAGCAGCTTTGGTAGCGGGATCCCTTCCCTCTCCCGCGAGCAGTACTTC; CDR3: CASSFGSGIPSLSREQYF
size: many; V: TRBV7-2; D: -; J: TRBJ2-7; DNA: TGTGCCAGCAGCTCCCCGTCGAGGGGGGGCGAGCAGTACTTC; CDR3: CASSSPSRGGEQYF
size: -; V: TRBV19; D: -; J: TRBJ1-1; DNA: TGTGCCAGTAGTATAGCAGGAGACTACCTGAACACTGAAGCTTTCTTT; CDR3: CASSIAGDYLNTEAFF
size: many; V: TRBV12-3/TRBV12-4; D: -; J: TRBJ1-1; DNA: TGTGCCAGCAGTTTAGGGGGGAGTCGAACTGAAGCTTTCTTT; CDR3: CASSLGGSRTEAFF
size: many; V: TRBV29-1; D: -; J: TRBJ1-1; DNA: TGCAGCGTCGGCGGTTGGGCCGAGGACACTGAAGCTTTCTTT; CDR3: CSVGGWAEDTEAFF
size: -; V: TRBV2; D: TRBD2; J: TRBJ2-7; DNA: TGTGCCAGCAATTCCGGGACTAGCGGAGGTTACGAGCAGTACTTC; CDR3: CASNSGTSGGYEQYF
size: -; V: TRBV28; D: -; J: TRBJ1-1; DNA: TGTGCCAGCAGCCCCTTCAGGGGATTGGTCACTGAAGCTTTCTTT; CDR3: CASSPFRGLVTEAFF
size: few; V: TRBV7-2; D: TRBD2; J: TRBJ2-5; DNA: TGTGCCAGCAGCGATAGCGGGAGGGGGCAGACCCAGTACTTC; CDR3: CASSDSGRGQTQYF
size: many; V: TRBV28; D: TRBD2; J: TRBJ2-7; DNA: TGTGCCAGCCCTCCCCAGCCTAGCGGGATCAACGAGCAGTACTTC; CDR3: CASPPQPSGINEQYF
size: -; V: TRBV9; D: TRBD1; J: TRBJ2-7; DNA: TGTGCCAGCAGCACCCGGACAGGGGCCGACGAGCAGTACTTC; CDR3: CASSTRTGADEQYF
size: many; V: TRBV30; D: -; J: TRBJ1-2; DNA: TGTGCCTGGAGTCGCCGCTATGGCTACACCTTC; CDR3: CAWSRRYGYTF
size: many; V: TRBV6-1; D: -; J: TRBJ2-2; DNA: TGTGCCAGCAGTAAAGGACAGTCCCTTGGTTCCGGGGAGCTGTTTTTT; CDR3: CASSKGQSLGSGELFF
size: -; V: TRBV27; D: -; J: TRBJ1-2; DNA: TGTGCCAGCAGTCCTTCCTCGAGCGGCTATGGCTACACCTTC; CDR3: CASSPSSSGYGYTF
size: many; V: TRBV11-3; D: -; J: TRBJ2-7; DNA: TGTGCCAGCAGCTTAGATCCTGGAGATAGTTACGAGCAGTACTTC; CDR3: CASSLDPGDSYEQYF
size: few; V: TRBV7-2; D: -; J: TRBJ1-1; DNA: TGTGCCAGCAGCTTAGACCGGGGGAGGGAAGCTTTCTTT; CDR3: CASSLDRGREAFF
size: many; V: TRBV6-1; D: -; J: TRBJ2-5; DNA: TGTGCCAGCCGGAGGGGGGCAGCCACATCGGGAGAGACCCAGTACTTC; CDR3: CASRRGAATSGETQYF
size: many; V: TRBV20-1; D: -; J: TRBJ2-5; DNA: TGCAGTGCTAAGGATTGGTGGGGGGACCAAGAGACCCAGTACTTC; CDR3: CSAKDWWGDQETQYF